The following is a TCR beta chain sequence with its context. Antigen specificity is unknown. Germline CDR1 GTSNPN, CDR2 SVGIG (reference sequence). The V end was cut by 2 bases, the J end by 6 bases, with 11 bases between. This CDR3 has 12 amino acids. The data belong to a study of cytomegalovirus exposure and HLA in healthy donors. Study-wide points: In an earlier analysis, most TCR beta V segments were productive about 87% or about 30% of the time. High specificity and sensitivity for cytomegalovirus status were reported for the classifier.

Primers: 60 Vbeta forward and 13 Jbeta reverse. Measured with immunoSEQ multiplex PCR; TCRdb has only the in-frame clones, and not every one. The sample carries some 140,000 clones, about 70% recorded once. The rearrangement links TRBV30 to TRBJ2-7; no reliable D call. This clonotype originated in a man aged 40-55 years in good health and CMV-seronegative. Sequencing input: PBMCs. DNA of the CDR3: TGTGCCTGGAGTTCTTCAGGCCGCGAGCAGTACTTC. This gives the protein CAWSSSGREQYF.